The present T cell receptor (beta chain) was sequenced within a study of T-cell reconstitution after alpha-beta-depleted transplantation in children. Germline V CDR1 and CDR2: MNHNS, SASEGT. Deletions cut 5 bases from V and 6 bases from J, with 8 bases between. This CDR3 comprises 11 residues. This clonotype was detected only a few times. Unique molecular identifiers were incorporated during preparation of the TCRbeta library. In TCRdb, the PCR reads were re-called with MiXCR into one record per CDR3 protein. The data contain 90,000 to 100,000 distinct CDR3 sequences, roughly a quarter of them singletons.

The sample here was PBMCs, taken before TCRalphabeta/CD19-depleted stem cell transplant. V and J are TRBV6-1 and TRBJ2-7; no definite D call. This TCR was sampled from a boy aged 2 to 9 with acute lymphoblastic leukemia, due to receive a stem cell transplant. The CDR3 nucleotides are TGTGCCAGCAGTCCGTGGGGCGAGCAGTACTTC. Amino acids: CASSPWGEQYF.